This T cell receptor (beta chain) was retrieved from a study of siplizumab effects on memory and regulatory T cells. A word on this clone: The antigen remains undetermined.

Measured with immunoSEQ multiplex PCR; TCRdb has only the in-frame clones, and not every one. The data hold about 12,000 clones, with around 46% observed a single time. The CDR3 is made up of 14 amino acids. The ends were cut back, 3 bases at V and 2 bases at J, with 11 bases in the middle. Germline V gene data show CDR1 as MNHEY and CDR2 as SVGAGI. A 37°C coculture lasting roughly six days was applied to the mixed lymphocyte reaction cells. The chain is built from TRBV6-5 and TRBJ2-7; no firm D call. The sequence was collected from a human donor in good health; the cells came from an allogeneic mixed lymphocyte reaction. Some clones in this sample may be carry-over from other donors' samples. The source material was CFSE-low (dividing) CD8+ T cells sorted from an allogeneic mixed lymphocyte reaction. CDR3 protein: CASSYIIATYEQYF. In DNA, the CDR3 is TGTGCCAGCAGTTATATTATAGCCACCTACGAGCAGTACTTC.